The sequence of this TCR beta chain was determined in a study of T cell repertoires in cytomegalovirus infection. A single record per CDR3 protein comes from TCRdb applying MiXCR to the reads. The repertoire holds about 240,000 distinct CDR3 sequences, with 12% as singletons. This clonotype appeared many times. CDR1 and CDR2 (germline): SGHAT, FQDESV (reference sequence). The CDR3 has 14 residues. The ends were cut back, 8 bases at V and 3 bases at J, with 14 bases in the middle. Material: PBMCs. The genes are TRBV11-1 and TRBJ2-1; no definite D call. The receptor was isolated from a human donor in good health (CMV status not recorded). Some clones in this sample may be carry-over from other donors' samples. The CDR3 coding sequence is TGTGCCAGCGCCTGGGGTGGGGACTACAATGAGCAGTTCTTC. As protein: CASAWGGDYNEQFF.